This T cell receptor beta chain was sequenced during a study of T cell changes during pregnancy in multiple sclerosis. This CDR3 comprises 15 residues. The germline V and J ends were trimmed by 5 bases and 1 base, with 13 bases remaining between them. The germline CDR1 and CDR2 sequences are SGHRS and YFSETQ. Method: immunoSEQ multiplex PCR; TCRdb's copy keeps in-frame clones and lacks some. Among roughly 61,000 clones listed, 93% were seen once. The genes are TRBV5-1 and TRBJ2-1; D might be TRBD2 (6 bases). This TCR derives from a female donor with multiple sclerosis, enrolled in a pregnancy study. The sample in question was peripheral blood, obtained after pregnancy. CDR3 coding DNA: TGCGCCAGCAGAGGCAGCGGGCAGTCCTACAATGAGCAGTTCTTC. Translation: CASRGSGQSYNEQFF. Combining the CDR3 with reference TRBV5-1 and TRBJ2-1 gives the whole variable domain KAGVTQTPRYLIKTRGQQVTLSCSPISGHRSVSWYQQTPGQGLQFLFEYFSETQRNKGNFPGRFSGRQFSNSRSEMNVSTLELGDSALYLCASRGSGQSYNEQFFGPGTRLTVL.